This TCR beta chain was recovered during a study of T cells in Graves' hyperthyroidism and ophthalmopathy. General study findings and limits: Peripheral blood also featured most of the thyroid clonotypes expanded above 0.001. Ophthalmopathy was predicted by the model a median of 6.5 months ahead of onset.

Patients between 18 and 65 years old had hyperthyroidism, newly diagnosed and lasting under 2 months. The PBMCs had their origin in 10 ml of fresh peripheral blood. Amplification yielded TCR beta CDR3 regions, with RNA transcripts as the source. Researchers ran a first-round RT-PCR on the TCR CDR3 using the HTBI primer set. TCRdb reprocessed the multiplex PCR reads via MiXCR and lists one record per CDR3 protein. The sample holds 550,000 to 800,000 distinct CDR3 sequences, around 17% seen once. In germline, CDR1 is MNHEY, CDR2 SMNVEV (reference sequence). This CDR3 comprises 15 residues. V was cut by 5 bases and J by 3 bases, with 17 bases left in between. This clonotype was counted at least ten times. The antigen is unknown.

The specimen was blood. The sequence was obtained from a man between 18 and 29 years old with Graves' hyperthyroidism. V gene TRBV27 combines with J gene TRBJ2-7; a weak D match, TRBD1 (5 bases). The CDR3 loop is CASSEPGSAFYEQYF. CDR3 bases: TGTGCCAGCAGTGAGCCAGGGTCCGCCTTCTACGAGCAGTACTTC.